Each of the 23 T cell receptor beta chains below was sequenced from the same sample in a study of T cell responses to AZD1222 COVID-19 vaccine. Data came from immunoSEQ multiplex PCR; TCRdb stores just in-frame clones and leaves some out. The data show 90,000 to 100,000 clones, approximately 91% seen once. The material sequenced was peripheral blood, taken 28 days after the second AZD1222 dose. These receptors came from an adult who received the AZD1222 COVID-19 vaccine.

The gene calls are TRBV28 and TRBJ1-1; D remains ambiguous. Trimming removed 4 bases at V and 3 bases at J, with 27 bases between. Looked up from germline, CDR1 is MDHEN and CDR2 is SYDVKM. The CDR3 sequence is 19 residues long. CDR3 DNA: TGTGCCAGCAGTTACCTTCTCGAAATGGGCAGGTCCGTCTACACTGAAGCTTTCTTT. As protein: CASSYLLEMGRSVYTEAFF.

V and J are TRBV27 and TRBJ2-1, with D possibly matching TRBD1 (6 bases). The V gene lost 4 bases and the J gene lost 8 bases, with 6 bases spanning the gap. Germline V CDR1 and CDR2: MNHEY, SMNVEV (reference sequence). The CDR3 consists of 11 residues. Here the CDR3 DNA reads TGTGCCAGCAGTTGGGGGCATGAGCAGTTCTTC. This codes for CASSWGHEQFF.

This chain links TRBV7-8 with TRBJ2-7; 9 nucleotides agree with TRBD2. The ends lost 1 base at V and 4 bases at J; junction bases unmatched: 5. Germline lookup yields CDR1 SGHVS and CDR2 FQNEAQ. CDR3 size: 15 residues. As DNA, the CDR3 is TGTGCCAGCAGCTTAGTCCTAGCGGGAAAGTACGAGCAGTACTTC. Protein sequence: CASSLVLAGKYEQYF.

The rearrangement links TRBV28 to TRBJ1-5; perhaps TRBD1 as D (6 bases). This CDR3 contains 17 residues. Germline V lookup: CDR1 MDHEN, CDR2 SYDVKM. Trimming pared 10 bases from V and 4 bases from J, leaving 26 bases between. The CDR3 loop is CATIVWGARQANQPQHF. DNA of the CDR3: TGTGCCACCATCGTATGGGGAGCCCGACAGGCTAATCAGCCCCAGCATTTT.

The V gene is TRBV5-5, the J gene TRBJ2-7, with D tentatively TRBD2 (7 bases). Germline V gene lookup returns CDR1 SGHKS and CDR2 YYEKEE (reference sequence). CDR3 length: 15 residues. Trimming took off 0 bases at V and 4 bases at J, with 14 bases between the two ends. CDR3 in amino acids: CASSLEGGRSYEQYF. The CDR3 DNA sequence: TGTGCCAGCAGCTTGGAGGGGGGGCGCAGTTACGAGCAGTACTTC.

This clone appeared a single time. The chain has TRBV20-1 and TRBJ2-3; the D is unclear. The germline V gene encodes CDR1 DFQATT and CDR2 SNEGSKA (reference sequence). The CDR3 covers 11 residues. V was clipped by 4 bases and J by 6 bases, with 8 bases between them. DNA of the CDR3: TGCAGTGCTACTTTAGGGGATACGCAGTATTTT. It specifies CSATLGDTQYF.

The rearrangement links TRBV6-5 to TRBJ1-5, with 7 bases lining up with TRBD1. CDR1 is MNHEY and CDR2 is SVGAGI in the germline V gene. The V and J ends lost 0 bases and 7 bases, in that order; junction bases with no gene match: 9. CDR3 length: 16 amino acids. In DNA, the CDR3 is TGTGCCAGCAGTTACTCAGGTGTAGGGGGCGACCAGCCCCAGCATTTT. Amino acid sequence: CASSYSGVGGDQPQHF.

V and J are TRBV13 and TRBJ2-7; 8 positions agree with TRBD1. From germline, CDR1 is PRHDT and CDR2 FYEKMQ (reference sequence). The V and J ends lost 0 bases and 4 bases, in that order; junction bases with no gene match: 5. The CDR3 runs to 15 residues. The CDR3, as DNA: TGTGCCAGCAGCTTAGGGGGGACAGGATATTACGAGCAGTACTTC. This sequence encodes CASSLGGTGYYEQYF.

The rearrangement links TRBV5-1 to TRBJ1-4; D may be TRBD1 (6 bases). Trimming stripped 6 bases from V and 3 bases from J, with 15 bases between. The CDR3 spans 15 residues. Germline V gene lookup returns CDR1 SGHRS and CDR2 YFSETQ. The CDR3 protein is CASKDQGLANEKLFF. CDR3 bases: TGCGCCAGCAAAGATCAGGGGTTGGCTAATGAAAAACTGTTTTTT.

The chain employs TRBV6-5 and TRBJ1-1; D unresolved. V was cut by 0 bases and J by 6 bases, with 14 bases left in between. This CDR3 comprises 15 residues. The germline CDR1 and CDR2 sequences are MNHEY and SVGAGI. The CDR3 DNA reads TGTGCCAGCAGTTACTCGGGTCCAGTCGCCGCTGAAGCTTTCTTT. It translates to CASSYSGPVAAEAFF.

This clone was detected only once. The chain employs TRBV19 and TRBJ1-2; 8 nucleotides align to TRBD1. Looked up from germline, CDR1 is LNHDA and CDR2 is SQIVND (reference sequence). V shed 3 bases and J 6 bases; nucleotides not matched to a gene: 9. The CDR3 has 15 residues. CDR3 amino acids: CASSIQATGVNGYTF. Here the CDR3 DNA reads TGTGCCAGTAGTATTCAGGCGACAGGGGTTAATGGCTACACCTTC. Complete variable domain (other parts from reference TRBV19 and TRBJ1-2): DGGITQSPKYLFRKEGQNVTLSCEQNLNHDAMYWYRQDPGQGLRLIYYSQIVNDFQKGDIAEGYSVSREKKESFPLTVTSAQKNPTAFYLCASSIQATGVNGYTFGSGTRLTVV.

The chain joins TRBV11-3 to TRBJ2-7, with TRBD2 matching over 7 bases. This CDR3 is 15 amino acids long. V was pared by 5 bases and J by 0 bases, with 7 bases of the junction left unmatched. The germline V gene has CDR1 SGHNT and CDR2 YENEEA. Here the CDR3 DNA reads TGTGCCAGCAGCCTGCGGTCTAGCGGCTCCTACGAGCAGTACTTC. Its translation is CASSLRSSGSYEQYF.

CDR3 loop: CASRLAGDNEQFF. The CDR3 DNA reads as TGTGCCAGCAGACTAGCGGGAGACAATGAGCAGTTCTTC. The chain combines TRBV6-5 with TRBJ2-1, with 11 bases lining up with TRBD2. The CDR3 contains 13 residues. Germline CDR1 is MNHEY and CDR2 is SVGAGI. V lost 6 bases and J lost 5; bases outside the gene matches: 0.

V and J are TRBV3-1 (or the pseudogene TRBV3-2) and TRBJ2-7; D gene uncertain. This CDR3 spans 16 amino acids. Germline values: CDR1 LGHDT, CDR2 YNNKEL (reference sequence). The ends were cut back, 0 bases at V and 4 bases at J, with 16 bases in the middle. CDR3: CASSQDNLQLTYEQYF. The CDR3 nucleotides read TGTGCCAGCAGCCAAGATAATCTACAACTGACATACGAGCAGTACTTC.

J is TRBJ2-2 and V is TRBV28; 8 nucleotides match TRBD1. The V segment lost 10 bases and the J segment 4 bases; nucleotides outside the gene matches: 5. This CDR3 has 13 residues. Per the germline V gene, CDR1 is MDHEN and CDR2 is SYDVKM. DNA for the CDR3: TGTGCCACCCGGCAGGGGGCCACCGGGGAGCTGTTTTTT. Protein product: CATRQGATGELFF.

The gene calls are TRBV18 and TRBJ2-3; D unclear. The germline V gene encodes CDR1 KGHSH and CDR2 LQKENI. The CDR3 has 16 amino acids. Trimming stripped 4 bases from V and 1 base from J, with 15 bases between. The CDR3 spells CASSQDRPAGTDTQYF. The CDR3 DNA reads TGTGCCAGCTCACAGGACCGACCTGCTGGCACAGATACGCAGTATTTT.

The V gene is TRBV7-8, the J gene TRBJ2-7, with TRBD2 matching 14 bases. V lost 1 base, J lost 2 bases, and 7 bases stayed unmatched. This CDR3 spans 18 amino acids. Germline V gives CDR1 SGHVS, CDR2 FQNEAQ. Written as DNA, the CDR3 is TGTGCCAGCAGCTTAGGACTAGCGGGAGGGCCTGATCCCTACGAGCAGTACTTC. Translated, it gives CASSLGLAGGPDPYEQYF.

This chain uses TRBV24-1 with TRBJ2-7; D may match TRBD1 or TRBD2 (5 bases each). This CDR3 is built from 14 residues. Trimming took 11 bases from V and 2 from J, leaving 18 bases between them. CDR1 and CDR2 (germline): KGHDR, SFDVKD. The CDR3 bases are TGTGCCATCTCTCCCGGGACGGGCCCCTACGAGCAGTACTTC. Residues: CAISPGTGPYEQYF.

The count of this clone is one. The chain joins TRBV11-2 to TRBJ2-2; D is ambiguous. From germline, CDR1 is SGHAT and CDR2 FQNNGV. V lost 5 bases to trimming and J lost 5 bases, with 15 bases between them. The CDR3 has 15 residues. The CDR3 DNA sequence: TGTGCCAGCAGCCCCCAAGGTAGCCGAACCGGGGAGCTGTTTTTT. It specifies CASSPQGSRTGELFF.

The gene calls are TRBV5-5 and TRBJ2-7, with 8 bases matching TRBD2. With 4 bases clipped from V and 2 bases from J, the junction kept 11 bases outside the gene matches. In germline, CDR1 is SGHKS, CDR2 YYEKEE (reference sequence). CDR3 length equals 16 residues. The CDR3 coding sequence is TGTGCCAGCAGCATCACTAGCGGACTCTTAGCCTACGAGCAGTACTTC. This codes for CASSITSGLLAYEQYF.

This clone was found a few times. The chain recombines TRBV6-1 with TRBJ2-3, with no clear D. The CDR3 sequence is 15 residues long. CDR1 is MNHNS and CDR2 is SASEGT in the germline V gene. V was trimmed by 2 bases and J by 4 bases, leaving 13 bases between them. The CDR3 reads CASSETAGDPDTQYF. The DNA for the CDR3 is TGTGCCAGCAGTGAAACGGCAGGAGACCCAGATACGCAGTATTTT.

The chain joins TRBV5-1 to TRBJ2-7; 9 nucleotides line up with TRBD2. V shed 4 bases and J 7 bases; nucleotides not matched to a gene: 12. CDR1 and CDR2 (germline): SGHRS, YFSETQ. This CDR3 has 15 amino acids. This chain's CDR3 is CASSRNRASGNEQYF. The CDR3 bases are TGCGCCAGCAGCCGGAACCGGGCTAGCGGGAATGAGCAGTACTTC.

The chain links TRBV11-3 to TRBJ2-1; TRBD1 aligns across 9 bases. V shed 5 bases and J 9 bases; nucleotides not matched to a gene: 11. The CDR3 totals 15 residues. The germline gives CDR1 SGHNT, CDR2 YENEEA. For the CDR3, the DNA is TGTGCCAGCAGCCACCGGACAGGGGCAGTGGTTGAGCAGTTCTTC. Amino acid sequence: CASSHRTGAVVEQFF.